Listed below are T cell receptor beta chains from one sample, sequenced in a study of technical replicates of blood from a handful of donors. Data came from immunoSEQ multiplex PCR; TCRdb stores just in-frame clones and leaves some out. The profile shows about 85,000 clones, around 94% of them singletons. Sequenced: T cells isolated from PBMCs. The receptors shown here come from a human donor in good health. CDR3s include the opening cysteine and the closing phenylalanine or tryptophan. Fields, in order: J gene, V gene, clone size, D gene, CDR3 protein, CDR3 DNA. D genes are given only for firm matches. Size values are once, few and many counts, or a class for expanded clones, and some rows have none.

>TRBJ2-5|TRBV9|.|.
CASSVAPGTRETQYF
TGTGCCAGCAGCGTAGCCCCCGGGACAAGGGAGACCCAGTACTTC
>TRBJ2-3|TRBV5-6|.|.
CASSLVFFAAGTSTDTQYF
TGTGCCAGCAGCTTGGTCTTTTTCGCCGCAGGGACTTCCACAGATACGCAGTATTTT
>TRBJ2-5|TRBV5-6|.|TRBD2
CASSLWGGQETQYF
TGTGCCAGCAGCTTGTGGGGGGGGCAAGAGACCCAGTACTTC
>TRBJ2-1|TRBV5-1|.|TRBD2
CASSLGGSGTNEQFF
TGCGCCAGCAGCTTGGGAGGTAGCGGGACGAATGAGCAGTTCTTC
>TRBJ1-2|TRBV2|.|.
CASSEGGPARGYGYTF
TGTGCCAGCAGTGAAGGGGGCCCCGCCAGGGGCTATGGCTACACCTTC
>TRBJ2-3|TRBV27|.|TRBD2
CASSLLLAGATDTQYF
TGTGCCAGCAGTTTATTACTAGCGGGGGCCACAGATACGCAGTATTTT
>TRBJ1-4|TRBV19|.|.
CASTSKKGDNEKLFF
TGTGCCAGTACCAGCAAAAAGGGAGACAATGAAAAACTGTTTTTT
>TRBJ2-1|TRBV28|.|TRBD2
CASSYQREFDEQFF
TGTGCCAGCAGTTACCAGCGGGAGTTCGATGAGCAGTTCTTC
>TRBJ2-1|TRBV10-3|.|TRBD1
CAISEQATGTGQGNEQFF
TGTGCCATCAGTGAGCAGGCCACCGGGACAGGCCAAGGGAATGAGCAGTTCTTC
>TRBJ1-2|TRBV19|.|TRBD1
CASSGPGQGFQGYTF
TGTGCCAGTAGTGGGCCGGGACAGGGGTTCCAAGGCTACACCTTC
>TRBJ1-6|TRBV19|.|.
CASSIRGKDEPRSSYNSPLHF
TGTGCCAGTAGTATTCGCGGTAAAGATGAACCTAGGAGCTCCTATAATTCACCCCTCCACTTT
>TRBJ1-2|TRBV28|.|.
CASRSVGVDYTF
TGTGCCAGCAGATCCGTCGGAGTCGACTACACCTTC
>TRBJ2-2|TRBV4-1|.|TRBD2
CATSGGTLDTGELFF
TGCGCAACTAGCGGGGGGACCCTTGACACCGGGGAGCTGTTTTTT
>TRBJ2-5|TRBV27|.|TRBD2
CASSLQGAGVRETQYF
TGTGCCAGCAGTTTACAGGGAGCGGGAGTACGGGAGACCCAGTACTTC
>TRBJ2-7|TRBV29-1|once|.
CSAGDLATYEQYF
TGCAGCGCAGGGGACCTCGCTACCTACGAGCAGTACTTC
>TRBJ2-5|TRBV7-2|.|TRBD2
CASSLYSGRGETQYF
TGTGCCAGCAGCTTATATAGCGGGAGGGGAGAGACCCAGTACTTC
>TRBJ2-7|TRBV28|.|TRBD1
CASSRQGAREQYF
TGTGCCAGCAGTCGACAGGGGGCTCGTGAGCAGTACTTC
>TRBJ2-3|TRBV10-1|once|TRBD2
CASSDALAGVSQYF
TGCGCCAGCAGTGACGCCCTAGCGGGAGTTTCGCAGTATTTT
>TRBJ2-1|TRBV11-2|.|.
CASSLGPGNNEQFF
TGTGCCAGCAGCTTAGGACCAGGGAACAATGAGCAGTTCTTC
>TRBJ1-6|TRBV18|.|TRBD1
CASSPGQGNSPLHF
TGTGCCAGCTCGCCTGGACAGGGCAATTCACCCCTCCACTTT
>TRBJ2-2|TRBV5-1|.|TRBD1
CASSFWTGSGELFF
TGCGCCAGCAGCTTTTGGACAGGGTCGGGGGAGCTGTTTTTT
>TRBJ2-1|TRBV30|.|TRBD2
CAWTETSGGGNEQFF
TGTGCCTGGACCGAAACTAGCGGGGGGGGTAATGAGCAGTTCTTC
>TRBJ1-2|TRBV10-2|once|.
CASSDRQGTHYGYTF
TGCGCCAGCAGTGATCGGCAGGGGACACACTATGGCTACACCTTC
>TRBJ1-2|TRBV18|.|TRBD1
CASSQGQERVDGYTF
TGTGCCAGCTCACAGGGACAGGAACGAGTAGATGGCTACACCTTC
>TRBJ2-2|TRBV27|.|TRBD1
CASSITGVAGELFF
TGTGCCAGCAGTATTACAGGGGTGGCCGGGGAGCTGTTTTTT
>TRBJ2-1|TRBV9|.|TRBD2
CASSVTTSGVYNEQFF
TGTGCCAGCAGCGTAACGACTAGCGGGGTATATAATGAGCAGTTCTTC
>TRBJ1-2|TRBV11-2|once|TRBD1
CASSRGQVDGYTF
TGTGCCAGCAGCCGGGGACAGGTCGATGGCTACACCTTC
>TRBJ1-5|TRBV7-2|.|.
CASSPTGGVSNQPQHF
TGTGCCAGCAGCCCGACGGGGGGAGTTAGCAATCAGCCCCAGCATTTT
>TRBJ1-5|TRBV2|.|TRBD1
CASSGHRGSNQPQHF
TGTGCCAGCAGTGGACACAGGGGAAGCAATCAGCCCCAGCATTTT
>TRBJ2-2|TRBV28|.|.
CASTNAGTRGTGELFF
TGTGCCAGCACCAATGCCGGGACAAGGGGGACCGGGGAGCTGTTTTTT
>TRBJ1-2|TRBV10-3|.|TRBD1
CAISETDRVDNYGYTF
TGTGCCATCAGTGAGACGGACAGGGTTGATAACTATGGCTACACCTTC
>TRBJ1-4|TRBV28|.|TRBD1
CASSPTGGKLFF
TGTGCCAGCAGTCCCACAGGGGGCAAACTGTTTTTT
>TRBJ2-7|TRBV6-5|.|TRBD2
CASSLAGGSYEQYF
TGTGCCAGCAGCCTAGCGGGAGGATCCTACGAGCAGTACTTC
>TRBJ1-1|TRBV7-6|.|TRBD1
CASSSTTGGPEAFF
TGTGCCAGCAGCTCGACGACAGGGGGCCCTGAAGCTTTCTTT
>TRBJ2-5|TRBV1|.|.
CTSSQDFKELKETQYF
TGCACCAGCAGCCAAGATTTTAAGGAACTAAAAGAGACCCAGTACTTC
>TRBJ1-1|TRBV14|.|.
CASSQVDSLDAFF
TGTGCCAGCAGCCAGGTTGACAGCCTCGATGCTTTCTTT
>TRBJ2-4|TRBV7-3|.|TRBD2
CASSSLGTSGGGVKNIQYF
TGTGCCAGCAGCTCCCTCGGGACTAGCGGGGGGGGAGTCAAAAACATTCAGTACTTC
>TRBJ1-4|TRBV4-1|.|.
CASSRPRPAAGGAEKLFF
TGCGCCAGCAGCCGACCGAGACCCGCGGCAGGTGGGGCTGAAAAACTGTTTTTT
>TRBJ2-7|TRBV11-2|.|.
CASSLAPEAYEQYF
TGTGCCAGCAGCTTAGCCCCAGAGGCCTACGAGCAGTACTTC
>TRBJ2-1|TRBV5-1|.|TRBD2
CASSGGRGGLYNEQFF
TGCGCCAGCAGCGGGGGCCGGGGGGGCCTCTACAATGAGCAGTTCTTC
>TRBJ1-2|TRBV6-6|.|.
CASSYSSGAYGYTF
TGTGCCAGCAGTTACTCTTCAGGGGCCTATGGCTACACCTTC
>TRBJ1-2|TRBV6-6|.|TRBD1
CASSYDRQGTPYGYTF
TGTGCCAGCAGTTATGATCGACAGGGAACCCCCTATGGCTACACCTTC
>TRBJ2-5|TRBV12-5|.|TRBD2
CASGFGTSGQETQYF
TGTGCTAGTGGTTTCGGGACTAGCGGTCAAGAGACCCAGTACTTC
>TRBJ1-4|TRBV6-5|.|.
CASSQQGSNEKLFF
TGTGCCAGCAGTCAACAGGGCTCTAATGAAAAACTGTTTTTT
>TRBJ2-3|TRBV4-2|.|TRBD2
CASSQVSAGGTDTQYF
TGTGCCAGCAGCCAAGTTAGTGCGGGAGGCACAGATACGCAGTATTTT
>TRBJ1-2|TRBV9|.|TRBD1
CASSPRETGIFGYTF
TGTGCCAGCAGCCCAAGGGAGACAGGGATCTTTGGCTACACCTTC
>TRBJ2-6|TRBV2|.|.
CASTWDNSGANVLTF
TGTGCCAGCACTTGGGACAACTCTGGGGCCAACGTCCTGACTTTC
>TRBJ2-7|TRBV25-1|.|TRBD1
CASSTTGWSYEQYF
TGTGCCAGCAGCACGACAGGGTGGTCCTACGAGCAGTACTTC
>TRBJ2-1|TRBV4-2|.|TRBD2
CASSLAGLAGFGEQFF
TGTGCCAGCAGCCTAGCGGGACTAGCGGGATTTGGTGAGCAGTTCTTC
>TRBJ2-1|TRBV10-1|.|.
CASSESDSSNEQFF
TGCGCCAGCAGTGAGTCCGACAGTTCGAATGAGCAGTTCTTC
>TRBJ2-7|TRBV28|.|.
CASSEGHPLYEQYF
TGTGCCAGCAGTGAGGGACACCCACTCTACGAGCAGTACTTC
>TRBJ1-2|TRBV6-5|.|TRBD1
CASRLSGQGGGYTF
TGTGCCAGCAGACTTTCCGGACAGGGTGGCGGCTACACCTTC
>TRBJ1-1|TRBV27|.|.
CASSSKRSTGNTEAFF
TGTGCCAGCAGTTCCAAACGCTCAACAGGAAACACTGAAGCTTTCTTT
>TRBJ1-2|TRBV5-4|.|.
CASSLDGLGYGYTF
TGTGCCAGCAGCTTGGACGGACTTGGGTATGGCTACACCTTC
>TRBJ1-6|TRBV9|.|.
CASSVTGSSPLHF
TGTGCCAGCAGCGTTACAGGGAGTTCACCCCTCCACTTT